One and the same sample provided the 30 T cell receptor beta chains below, sequenced in a study of CD8+ T cells in alopecia areata. cDNA serving as the sequencing template came from extracted, reverse transcribed RNA. TCRdb's table, derived via immunoSEQ multiplex PCR, lists solely in-frame clones and lacks some. The data hold over 100,000 clones, with 49% observed a single time. Sequenced material: CD8+ T cells sorted from blood, taken at week 0. The receptors here all came from a human donor with alopecia areata.

The rearrangement links TRBV30 to TRBJ1-1; tentatively, D is TRBD1 (6 bases). Trimming took off 2 bases at V and 10 bases at J, with 17 bases between the two ends. Germline CDR1 reads GTSNPN; CDR2 reads SVGIG (reference sequence). The CDR3 sequence is 13 residues long. The CDR3 coding sequence is TGTGCCTGGAGTCCCCCGGGGGCGGACGGAGCTTTCTTT. Translating gives CAWSPPGADGAFF.

This chain links TRBV30 with TRBJ2-5; D uncertain. The length of the CDR3 is 14 residues. V lost 3 bases, J lost 4 bases, and 15 bases lay in between. The V gene's germline CDR1 is GTSNPN and CDR2 SVGIG (reference sequence). The CDR3: CAWSPPKGLETQYF. CDR3 sequence (DNA): TGTGCCTGGAGCCCCCCAAAAGGCCTAGAGACCCAGTACTTC.

A few counts support this clone. The chain has TRBV29-1 and TRBJ1-4; D gene unclear. This CDR3 is 12 amino acids long. The germline V gene encodes CDR1 SQVTM and CDR2 ANQGSEA. Trimming removed 4 bases at V and 3 bases at J, with 6 bases between. The DNA of the CDR3 is TGCAGCGTTGTTGGAGCTAATGAAAAACTGTTTTTT. It translates to CSVVGANEKLFF.

The chain links TRBV9 to TRBJ1-4, with D unresolved. Between the trimmed V and J ends, which lost 4 bases and 7 bases, there was a span of 11 bases. CDR1 and CDR2 from the germline V gene are SGDLS and YYNGEE. The CDR3 sequence is 13 residues long. Here the CDR3 DNA reads TGTGCCAGCAGCACCGACACGATTGAAAAACTGTTTTTT. It is translated as CASSTDTIEKLFF.

This clone was detected only a few times. The chain combines TRBV29-1 with TRBJ2-1, with D hard to call. This CDR3 spans 12 amino acids. The germline V and J ends were trimmed by 0 bases and 8 bases, with 8 bases remaining between them. Germline V gives CDR1 SQVTM, CDR2 ANQGSEA. CDR3 sequence (DNA): TGCAGCGTTGAAGAGGGGTTCTATGAGCAGTTCTTC. This codes for CSVEEGFYEQFF.

The CDR3 DNA reads as TGTGCCAGCAGTTTACACGATAGCAATCAGCCCCAGCATTTT. This gives the protein CASSLHDSNQPQHF. This chain connects TRBV27 to TRBJ1-5; no firm D call. Germline V gene data show CDR1 as MNHEY and CDR2 as SMNVEV (reference sequence). The CDR3 contains 14 residues. Between the trimmed V and J ends, which lost 2 bases and 0 bases, there was a span of 5 bases.

This sequence joins TRBV5-1 and TRBJ2-7; perhaps TRBD1 as D (6 bases). Trimming shortened V by 1 base and J by 5 bases, and 16 bases separated the two germline ends. Germline CDR1 SGHRS, CDR2 YFSETQ. The CDR3 sequence is 15 residues long. DNA for the CDR3: TGCGCCAGCAGCTTGCAACAGGGAAGGAGGCACGAGCAGTACTTC. Translation gives CASSLQQGRRHEQYF.

In its sample, this clone was seen many times. The J gene is TRBJ2-7, the V gene TRBV28; weak D call: TRBD2 (5 bases). This CDR3 is 13 amino acids long. From germline, CDR1 is MDHEN and CDR2 SYDVKM. V was pared by 3 bases and J by 4 bases, with 10 bases between. The CDR3 loop is CASSLRPGYEQYF. CDR3 DNA sequence: TGTGCCAGCAGTTTGAGGCCGGGGTACGAGCAGTACTTC.

The rearrangement joins TRBV4-3 to TRBJ2-1, with 9 nucleotides matching TRBD2. Trimming removed 2 bases from V and 7 bases from J; junction bases left unmatched: 15. CDR1 and CDR2 (germline): LGHNA, YSLEER. The CDR3 is 18 residues long. DNA of the CDR3: TGCGCCAGCAGCCAAATAGTAGTGCCAGCGGGGGGAAATAATGAGCAGTTCTTC. Protein: CASSQIVVPAGGNNEQFF.

CDR3 sequence (DNA): TGTGCCAGCAGCTTAGGAAGAGGGGCCACACTCTCCTACGAGCAGTACTTC. This sequence encodes CASSLGRGATLSYEQYF. The chain uses TRBV7-2 and TRBJ2-7, with D perhaps given as TRBD1 or TRBD2 (5 bases each). The V gene lost 1 base and the J gene lost 0 bases, with 16 bases spanning the gap. The CDR3 covers 17 residues. Per the germline V gene, CDR1 is SGHTA and CDR2 is FQGNSA.

Details on this clone: Other DNA sequences in the same sample also yield this CDR3. The chain employs TRBV6-5 and TRBJ1-1; no firm D call. This CDR3 has 12 residues. Trimming pared 5 bases from V and 5 bases from J, leaving 9 bases between. CDR1 is MNHEY, CDR2 SVGAGI, per germline. The CDR3 nucleotides are TGTGCCAGCAGTCCGACCGGGACTGAAGCTTTCTTT. Encoded protein: CASSPTGTEAFF.

The CDR3 DNA reads TGCAGCGTTTCGGGGGGGATTTCGCCCGAGCAGTACTTC. Protein: CSVSGGISPEQYF. V gene TRBV29-1 combines with J gene TRBJ2-7, with 8 bases identical to TRBD2. The CDR3 sequence is 13 residues long. The germline CDR1 and CDR2 sequences are SQVTM and ANQGSEA. Trimming at V came to 5 bases and at J to 6 bases, leaving 9 bases not matched to a gene.

The chain recombines TRBV9 with TRBJ2-1; D possibly matches TRBD1 or TRBD2 (5 bases each). From germline, CDR1 is SGDLS and CDR2 YYNGEE. The CDR3 contains 14 residues. V gave up 0 bases and J gave up 8 bases, with 12 bases separating them. The CDR3 bases are TGTGCCAGCAGCGTAGTCTCAGGGAGCTATGAGCAGTTCTTC. This gives the protein CASSVVSGSYEQFF.

This clone was counted a single time. The chain combines TRBV27 with TRBJ2-3, with TRBD1 matching 7 bases. Germline lookup yields CDR1 MNHEY and CDR2 SMNVEV (reference sequence). V lost 6 bases to trimming and J lost 1 base; unmatched junction nucleotides: 7. CDR3 length equals 15 residues. In DNA form, the CDR3 reads TGTGCCAGCAGGGAATACGGGACAGGCACAGATACGCAGTATTTT. It encodes CASREYGTGTDTQYF.

Only one count was recorded for this clone. The genes are TRBV15 and TRBJ2-7; no clear D gene. CDR3 length equals 12 residues. Looked up from germline, CDR1 is LNHNV and CDR2 is YYDKDF (reference sequence). V lost 3 bases and J 6 bases, leaving 9 bases between the germline ends. CDR3 residues: CATSSSWSEQYF. The DNA for the CDR3 is TGTGCCACCAGCAGTAGTTGGAGCGAGCAGTACTTC.

There are a few counts of this clone. The chain employs TRBV19 and TRBJ1-6; possibly TRBD1 for D (6 bases). From germline, CDR1 is LNHDA and CDR2 SQIVND (reference sequence). The germline V and J ends were trimmed by 8 bases and 8 bases, with 10 bases remaining between them. The CDR3 is 12 amino acids. In DNA, the CDR3 is TGTGCCAGTTCGTCAGGGGATTCACCCCTCCACTTT. Protein sequence: CASSSGDSPLHF. The whole variable domain, remainder taken from reference TRBV19 and TRBJ1-6, is DGGITQSPKYLFRKEGQNVTLSCEQNLNHDAMYWYRQDPGQGLRLIYYSQIVNDFQKGDIAEGYSVSREKKESFPLTVTSAQKNPTAFYLCASSSGDSPLHFGNGTRLTVT.

As for this clone: The sample carries other DNA sequences with the same CDR3. The chain employs TRBV19 and TRBJ1-6, with D uncertain. The ends were cut back, 3 bases at V and 3 bases at J, with 6 bases in the middle. The V gene's germline CDR1 is LNHDA and CDR2 SQIVND (reference sequence). The CDR3 loop spans 14 amino acids. CDR3 sequence reads: CASSIRDYNSPLHF. The CDR3 DNA reads as TGTGCCAGTAGTATCCGGGACTATAATTCACCCCTCCACTTT.

This chain uses TRBV5-6 with TRBJ2-5; a possible D gene is TRBD1 (6 bases). This CDR3 comprises 16 residues. Germline assignment: CDR1 SGHDT and CDR2 YYEEEE. V dropped 1 base and J dropped 1 base, with 14 bases sitting between them. CDR3 in DNA: TGTGCCAGCAGCTTGCCCCTTTTGGACAGCCAAGAGACCCAGTACTTC. Translation: CASSLPLLDSQETQYF.

V and J are TRBV7-9 and TRBJ2-7; TRBD2 agrees at 7 bases. V trimming: 5 bases; J trimming: 2 bases; junction bases outside the gene matches: 12. The CDR3 has 16 residues. CDR1 and CDR2 from the germline V gene are SEHNR and FQNEAQ (reference sequence). In nucleotides, the CDR3 is TGTGCCAGCAGCCCGCAGCGGGGCAGGGAACCCTACGAGCAGTACTTC. Translation gives CASSPQRGREPYEQYF.

This chain links TRBV4-1 with TRBJ2-1; D uncertain. The germline CDR1 and CDR2 sequences are MGHRA and YSYEKL. CDR3 length: 13 residues. V was cut by 0 bases and J by 10 bases, with 10 bases left in between. Here the CDR3 reads CASSQDIPAEQFF. CDR3 nucleotides: TGCGCCAGCAGCCAAGATATACCCGCAGAGCAGTTCTTC.

The chain links TRBV7-3 to TRBJ2-3, with TRBD2 identical over 11 bases. Germline-derived CDR1 and CDR2 are SGHTA and FQGTGA. The CDR3 runs to 16 residues. V lost 5 bases, J lost 2 bases, and 6 bases stayed unmatched. The CDR3 DNA sequence: TGTGCCAGCAGCCCACTAGCGGGGGCTTTCACAGATACGCAGTATTTT. This codes for CASSPLAGAFTDTQYF.

The J gene is TRBJ2-7, the V gene TRBV19, with D unresolved. With 4 bases removed from V and 4 bases from J, the gap between germline ends came to 17 bases. CDR3 size: 15 residues. Germline CDR1 is LNHDA and CDR2 is SQIVND (reference sequence). In DNA form, the CDR3 reads TGTGCCAGTAGTAGCAGAGCAGAGCCTACTTACGAGCAGTACTTC. This translates into CASSSRAEPTYEQYF.

The chain has TRBV6-6 and TRBJ1-2, with TRBD1 matching over 8 bases. V gave up 5 bases and J gave up 1 base; unmatched junction bases: 6. CDR1 is MNHNY, CDR2 SVGAGI, per germline (reference sequence). The CDR3 extends over 15 amino acids. The CDR3 is CASSGRQGNNYGYTF. Written as DNA, the CDR3 is TGTGCCAGCAGTGGTAGACAGGGGAATAACTATGGCTACACCTTC.

The chain employs TRBV13 and TRBJ2-1; D gene unclear. The V end lost 5 bases, the J end lost 0 bases, and 11 bases lay between the germline ends. Germline lookup yields CDR1 PRHDT and CDR2 FYEKMQ (reference sequence). This CDR3 is 15 amino acids long. The DNA for the CDR3 is TGTGCCAGCAGCACGACCGAAATCTCCTACAATGAGCAGTTCTTC. Its protein product is CASSTTEISYNEQFF.

V gene TRBV27 combines with J gene TRBJ1-2, with TRBD1 matching over 9 bases. V shed 6 bases and J 7 bases; nucleotides not matched to a gene: 3. This CDR3 has 12 residues. Per the germline V gene, CDR1 is MNHEY and CDR2 is SMNVEV (reference sequence). CDR3 coding DNA: TGTGCCAGCAGCACAGGGGGCCTTGGCTACACCTTC. Translated, it gives CASSTGGLGYTF.

The genes are TRBV7-9 and TRBJ2-7; D remains unclear. From germline, CDR1 is SEHNR and CDR2 FQNEAQ (reference sequence). This CDR3 spans 12 amino acids. With 1 base removed from V and 6 bases from J, the gap between germline ends came to 7 bases. DNA of the CDR3: TGTGCCAGCAGCTTAGGAACGTCCGAGCAGTACTTC. As protein: CASSLGTSEQYF.

This chain connects TRBV7-8 to TRBJ1-1; tentatively, D is TRBD1 (6 bases). V lost 2 bases, J lost 3 bases, and 13 bases lay in between. CDR1 and CDR2 from the germline V gene are SGHVS and FQNEAQ. There are 15 residues in the CDR3. The CDR3 region has the DNA TGTGCCAGCAGCTTATTTGCAGGGGAGGACACTGAAGCTTTCTTT. It codes for CASSLFAGEDTEAFF.

The J gene is TRBJ2-2, the V gene TRBV5-1; 7 nucleotides agree with TRBD2. CDR3 length: 12 amino acids. Germline V gene sequence: CDR1 SGHRS, CDR2 YFSETQ. Trimming removed 5 bases from V and 14 bases from J; junction bases left unmatched: 9. CDR3 residues: CASRTGRGYLFF. Here the CDR3 DNA reads TGCGCCAGCAGGACCGGGCGGGGGTACCTGTTTTTT.

This clone was observed a handful of times. The chain joins TRBV9 to TRBJ2-4; perhaps TRBD2 as D (6 bases). CDR3 length equals 17 residues. The germline gives CDR1 SGDLS, CDR2 YYNGEE. The V and J ends lost 0 bases and 1 base respectively, with 14 bases between them. CDR3 nucleotides: TGTGCCAGCAGCGTAGATCCTACGGAGGGGGCCAAAAACATTCAGTACTTC. The encoded protein is CASSVDPTEGAKNIQYF.

This clone was detected a few times. This chain joins TRBV2 and TRBJ2-7; no reliable D call. Trimming cost V 0 bases and J 9 bases, with 9 bases left between them. The CDR3 consists of 12 residues. Germline CDR1 is SNHLY and CDR2 is FYNNEI. Written as DNA, the CDR3 is TGTGCCAGCAGTGAAGCAGTCGGTGCGCAGTACTTC. Its translation is CASSEAVGAQYF.